The 22 T cell receptor beta chains below were found in one sample sequenced in a study of control samples from healthy donors and cancer patients. Only in-frame clones appear in the TCRdb table, and some are missing; sequencing was by immunoSEQ multiplex PCR. Of 120,000 or so clones listed, roughly 84% are singletons. Sequenced sample: blood. The receptors were sampled from a man aged 35-49 years in good health.

CDR3 sequence: CASSWNTGSNEKLFF. DNA for the CDR3: TGTGCCAGCAGTTGGAACACAGGGTCTAATGAAAAACTGTTTTTT. The chain combines TRBV6-5 with TRBJ1-4, with D possibly being TRBD1 (6 bases). The CDR3 is 15 residues long. Germline CDR1 and CDR2: MNHEY and SVGAGI. V was cut by 4 bases and J by 3 bases, with 12 bases left in between.

The chain couples TRBV5-1 to TRBJ1-1; D is unclear. Germline CDR1 is SGHRS and CDR2 is YFSETQ. The CDR3 consists of 14 residues. V lost 0 bases and J lost 10, with 16 bases in between. The CDR3 bases are TGCGCCAGCAGCTTGGCCCTGGATAGGGCTGTAGCTTTCTTT. Its translation: CASSLALDRAVAFF. Supplemented by reference TRBV5-1 and TRBJ1-1, the full variable domain reads KAGVTQTPRYLIKTRGQQVTLSCSPISGHRSVSWYQQTPGQGLQFLFEYFSETQRNKGNFPGRFSGRQFSNSRSEMNVSTLELGDSALYLCASSLALDRAVAFFGQGTRLTVV.

The chain is built from TRBV5-4 and TRBJ2-5; D ambiguous. The germline V and J ends were trimmed by 2 bases and 2 bases, with 10 bases remaining between them. The CDR3 spans 14 residues. Per germline, CDR1 SGHNT and CDR2 YYREEE (reference sequence). CDR3 loop: CASSFQDQQETQYF. Here the CDR3 DNA reads TGTGCCAGCAGCTTCCAGGACCAACAAGAGACCCAGTACTTC.

This clone was picked up one time. The chain links TRBV7-2 to TRBJ2-2; 8 nucleotides match TRBD2. Trimming cost V 3 bases and J 4 bases; bases outside gene matches: 1. The CDR3 length is 14 residues. In germline, CDR1 is SGHTA, CDR2 FQGNSA. The CDR3 spells CASSLAGGTGELFF. In nucleotides, the CDR3 is TGTGCCAGCAGCTTGGCGGGGGGCACCGGGGAGCTGTTTTTT.

The rearrangement uses TRBV19 and TRBJ2-7, with D perhaps TRBD1 or TRBD2 (5 bases each). The CDR3 length is 16 residues. The ends were cut back, 0 bases at V and 2 bases at J, with 14 bases in the middle. CDR1 and CDR2 (germline): LNHDA, SQIVND (reference sequence). The CDR3 loop reads CASSIDPGTNTYEQYF. CDR3 bases: TGTGCCAGTAGTATAGATCCAGGGACCAACACCTACGAGCAGTACTTC.

The chain joins TRBV7-8 to TRBJ2-7, with D hard to call. Germline V CDR1 and CDR2: SGHVS, FQNEAQ. V shed 3 bases and J shed 4 bases, with 13 bases lying between them. This CDR3 region has 14 residues. The CDR3 coding sequence is TGTGCCAGCAGCTTCGGAACGATGGGGTACGAGCAGTACTTC. Translated, it gives CASSFGTMGYEQYF.

This clone was detected only once. This rearrangement joins TRBV5-1 to TRBJ1-2; D is possibly TRBD1 (6 bases). Germline loops: CDR1 SGHRS, CDR2 YFSETQ. Trimming took off 7 bases at V and 9 bases at J, with 22 bases between the two ends. The CDR3 is 14 residues long. The CDR3 spells CASQEGSGGSRYTF. The CDR3 region has the DNA TGCGCCAGCCAGGAGGGGTCGGGGGGCTCTCGCTACACCTTC.

This clone was seen only a few times. The chain employs TRBV5-4 and TRBJ2-7, with 7 bases identical to TRBD2. From germline, CDR1 is SGHNT and CDR2 YYREEE (reference sequence). The CDR3 covers 16 residues. V lost 3 bases, J lost 0 bases, and 9 bases stayed unmatched. CDR3 in amino acids: CASSSPGGLSSYEQYF. The CDR3 DNA reads TGTGCCAGCAGCTCCCCGGGGGGACTGAGCTCCTACGAGCAGTACTTC.

The J gene is TRBJ2-5, the V gene TRBV5-1; the match to TRBD1 covers 8 bases. From germline, CDR1 is SGHRS and CDR2 YFSETQ. This CDR3 is built from 14 residues. J was trimmed by 5 bases and V by 4 bases; bases with no gene match: 7. CDR3 in DNA: TGCGCCAGCAGCAGGACAGGGCTGGTGGAGACCCAGTACTTC. Translated: CASSRTGLVETQYF. Together with reference TRBV5-1 and TRBJ2-5, the CDR3 gives the full variable domain: KAGVTQTPRYLIKTRGQQVTLSCSPISGHRSVSWYQQTPGQGLQFLFEYFSETQRNKGNFPGRFSGRQFSNSRSEMNVSTLELGDSALYLCASSRTGLVETQYFGPGTRLLVL.

This clone was counted only a few times. The genes are TRBV3-1 (or the pseudogene TRBV3-2) and TRBJ2-7; 10 nucleotides agree with TRBD1. The germline gives CDR1 LGHDT, CDR2 YNNKEL (reference sequence). V lost 1 base and J lost 3; bases outside the gene matches: 0. This CDR3 spans 14 amino acids. CDR3: CASSQGTGGYEQYF. CDR3 nucleotides: TGTGCCAGCAGCCAAGGGACAGGGGGCTACGAGCAGTACTTC.

The genes are TRBV19 and TRBJ1-6; possibly TRBD1 for D (5 bases). The CDR3 is 14 amino acids. V lost 6 bases and J 5 bases, leaving 11 bases between the germline ends. Germline loops: CDR1 LNHDA, CDR2 SQIVND (reference sequence). The CDR3, as DNA: TGTGCCAGTAGGTGGGACGGAGATAATTCACCCCTCCACTTT. This codes for CASRWDGDNSPLHF.

The genes are TRBV5-1 and TRBJ2-7; 7 nucleotides line up with TRBD2. With 5 bases clipped from V and 3 bases from J, the junction kept 11 bases outside the gene matches. Germline V gene lookup returns CDR1 SGHRS and CDR2 YFSETQ. This CDR3 is 15 amino acids long. The CDR3 DNA is TGCGCCAGCAGGATCGGGACCGGGGGGATCTACGAGCAGTACTTC. Residues: CASRIGTGGIYEQYF.

The chain is built from TRBV5-6 and TRBJ2-2; maybe TRBD1 (5 bases). Trimming left V 5 bases short and J 4 bases short, with 9 bases between. The germline CDR1 and CDR2 sequences are SGHDT and YYEEEE. The CDR3 extends over 13 amino acids. The CDR3 bases are TGTGCCAGCAGATTGACAGCCACCGGGGAGCTGTTTTTT. It yields the protein CASRLTATGELFF.

The CDR3 nucleotides read TGTGCCAGCAGCTCCGCAAGCGGGGGTGAAAAACTGTTTTTT. This encodes CASSSASGGEKLFF. The rearrangement joins TRBV7-9 to TRBJ1-4; TRBD1 is a possible D gene (5 bases). Germline V CDR1 and CDR2: SEHNR, FQNEAQ (reference sequence). The V end lost 4 bases, the J end lost 7 bases, and 13 bases lay between the germline ends. The CDR3 is 14 amino acids.

This clone has a handful of counts. The CDR3 is CASNPSVGVGGYTF. In nucleotides, the CDR3 is TGTGCCAGCAACCCCTCTGTGGGGGTCGGGGGCTACACCTTC. The rearrangement uses TRBV7-9 and TRBJ1-2; D is perhaps TRBD1 (5 bases). The length of the CDR3 is 14 residues. V was cut by 7 bases and J by 8 bases, with 20 bases left in between. CDR1 is SEHNR and CDR2 is FQNEAQ in the germline V gene (reference sequence).

The genes are TRBV11-2 and TRBJ1-2, with D uncertain. The CDR3 is 15 residues long. Trimming removed 0 bases at V and 5 bases at J, with 13 bases between. Looked up from germline, CDR1 is SGHAT and CDR2 is FQNNGV. Written as DNA, the CDR3 is TGTGCCAGCAGCTTAGATAACCCTCCTTATTATGGCTACACCTTC. This translates into CASSLDNPPYYGYTF.

With regard to this clone: The same CDR3 is also encoded by other DNA sequences in this sample. The chain links TRBV9 to TRBJ1-5, with 8 bases identical to TRBD1. V dropped 4 bases and J dropped 4; count of bases not matched to a gene: 4. Germline CDR1 SGDLS, CDR2 YYNGEE. The CDR3 is 14 residues long. CDR3 coding DNA: TGTGCCAGCAGCCGGACAGGGCAGAATCAGCCCCAGCATTTT. Its translation: CASSRTGQNQPQHF.

The chain combines TRBV11-2 with TRBJ2-7; 9 nucleotides match TRBD1. This CDR3 contains 15 residues. Germline V CDR1 and CDR2: SGHAT, FQNNGV. The J segment lost 2 bases and the V segment lost 5 bases, leaving 7 bases of the junction unmatched. CDR3: CASSPGTGIAYEQYF. In DNA, the CDR3 is TGTGCCAGCAGCCCCGGGACAGGGATCGCCTACGAGCAGTACTTC.

The V gene is TRBV10-3, the J gene TRBJ1-5; 7 bases fit TRBD1. This CDR3 is built from 14 residues. Germline V gene data show CDR1 as ENHRY and CDR2 as SYGVKD. J was trimmed by 7 bases and V by 10 bases; bases with no gene match: 13. CDR3 sequence (DNA): TGTGCCACCAACCCTACAGGGGTCGGACAGCCCCAGCATTTT. Translation: CATNPTGVGQPQHF.

The chain uses TRBV19 and TRBJ1-3; D is perhaps TRBD1 (6 bases). The CDR3 runs to 18 residues. Trimming left V 5 bases short and J 1 base short, with 21 bases between. Germline V CDR1 and CDR2: LNHDA, SQIVND (reference sequence). Written as DNA, the CDR3 is TGTGCCAGTAGTCCGGGACATGACGAAGTTGGTTCTGGAAACACCATATATTTT. Amino acid sequence: CASSPGHDEVGSGNTIYF.

V is TRBV12-3 or TRBV12-4 and J is TRBJ1-6; D possibly corresponds to TRBD1 (6 bases). The CDR3 spans 12 residues. Trimming pared 8 bases from V and 10 bases from J, leaving 12 bases between. The CDR3 DNA is TGTGCCAGCGGAAACAGGGAATCACCCCTCCACTTT. As protein: CASGNRESPLHF.

This chain joins TRBV5-5 and TRBJ1-3; 7 nucleotides align to TRBD1. The germline V gene encodes CDR1 SGHKS and CDR2 YYEKEE (reference sequence). CDR3 length equals 16 residues. V gave up 2 bases and J gave up 8 bases; unmatched junction bases: 13. CDR3 DNA sequence: TGTGCCAGCAGCTTCGGAGGGGCACAGGGGATTGACACCATATATTTT. It encodes CASSFGGAQGIDTIYF.